Here is one T cell receptor beta chain with its context. Assay used: immunoSEQ multiplex PCR; TCRdb lists only in-frame clones, some missing. The sample lists tens of thousands of clones, approximately 92% occurring once. The data were obtained in a study of T cell changes during pregnancy in multiple sclerosis. Sample: peripheral blood, taken before pregnancy. The TCR originated in a female donor with multiple sclerosis, enrolled in a pregnancy study.

The CDR3 region is CASSEPGLGGTDTQYF. CDR3 nucleotide sequence: TGTGCCAGCAGTGAACCCGGACTAGGCGGCACAGATACGCAGTATTTT. V and J are TRBV6-1 and TRBJ2-3, with 7 bases identical to TRBD2. Germline V CDR1 and CDR2: MNHNS, SASEGT. The V segment lost 2 bases and the J segment 1 base; nucleotides outside the gene matches: 6. This CDR3 has 16 amino acids.